A selection of T cell receptor beta chains follows, all from one sample in a study of T cell responses to AZD1222 COVID-19 vaccine. Clones were read by immunoSEQ multiplex PCR, and TCRdb kept only the in-frame ones, dropping some. The sample lists just over 65,000 clones, more than 85% seen once, with 17% in the top ten. The sequencing used peripheral blood, collected on day 0 of AZD1222 vaccination. The receptor source for this set is an adult in good health. Each CDR3 is given with its conserved first and last residue. A D gene is named only where the DNA matches it firmly. Clone size appears in some rows only: once, few, many, or a class for an expanded clone.

TRBV5-6	TRBJ2-2	.	.	TGTGCCAGCAGCTTATGGGGGACCGGGGAGCTGTTTTTT	CASSLWGTGELFF
TRBV19	TRBJ1-5	.	.	TGTGCCAGTACCCAGCCGGAGGGTCAGGCCCAGCATTTT	CASTQPEGQAQHF
TRBV3-1/TRBV3-2	TRBJ2-1	.	.	TGTGCCAGCAGCCCCCGGGGCGGGATCGAGAATGAGCAGTTCTTC	CASSPRGGIENEQFF
TRBV9	TRBJ2-2	once	.	TGTGCCAGCAGCCCACGGACCGAGTCCGGGGAGCTGTTTTTT	CASSPRTESGELFF
TRBV6-5	TRBJ1-1	.	.	TGTGCCAGCAGGGAGATTGAAGCTTTCTTT	CASREIEAFF
TRBV28	TRBJ1-2	.	TRBD1	TGTGCCAGCAGCTATGAGCAGGGACAGGGGCTAAACTATGGCTACACCTTC	CASSYEQGQGLNYGYTF
TRBV7-2	TRBJ2-5	.	.	TGTGCCAGCAGTAGCACCCCGGTTGGTTGGGAGACCCAGTACTTC	CASSSTPVGWETQYF
TRBV7-9	TRBJ2-5	.	.	TGTGCCAGCAGCTTAGAGCTAGCCATGGGGGAGACCCAGTACTTC	CASSLELAMGETQYF
TRBV5-1	TRBJ1-2	.	.	TGCGCCAGCAGCTTGGGAGACACCGCCCTCTATGGCTACACCTTC	CASSLGDTALYGYTF
TRBV11-1	TRBJ2-2	.	.	TGTGCCAGCAGCTTAGAAGGGGGCACCGGGGAGCTGTTTTTT	CASSLEGGTGELFF
TRBV2	TRBJ2-1	.	.	TGTGCCAGCAAGGGATACAATGAGCAGTTCTTC	CASKGYNEQFF
TRBV11-2	TRBJ1-2	.	.	TGTGCCAGCAGCCCGACGCGGGGGGCGGCCTATGGCTACACCTTC	CASSPTRGAAYGYTF
TRBV11-1	TRBJ2-3	.	TRBD2	TGTGCCAGCAGCCTACTAGCGGGAGATGCAGATACGCAGTATTTT	CASSLLAGDADTQYF
TRBV5-6	TRBJ1-4	.	TRBD1	TGTGCCAGCAGCTTGGCCGTATACCGGACAGGATATAATGAAAAACTGTTTTTT	CASSLAVYRTGYNEKLFF
TRBV5-1	TRBJ2-7	.	.	TGCGCCAGCAGCTTGGTTTTACAGGGCGGTTATCACCTCCCCTACGAGCAGTACTTC	CASSLVLQGGYHLPYEQYF
TRBV30	TRBJ1-1	.	.	TGTGCCTGGAGAGCGACAGGAGTTAACACTGAAGCTTTCTTT	CAWRATGVNTEAFF
TRBV7-9	TRBJ1-1	.	.	TGTGCCAGCAGCTTAGGTTCTCTTCGGGACACTGAAGCTTTCTTT	CASSLGSLRDTEAFF
TRBV6-6	TRBJ1-6	.	.	TGTGCCAGCAGTTGGGACCGGAGCTCCTATAATTCACCCCTCCACTTT	CASSWDRSSYNSPLHF
TRBV3-1/TRBV3-2	TRBJ1-5	.	.	TGTGCCAGCAGCCAAGATTCCCGTAGCAATCAGCCCCAGCATTTT	CASSQDSRSNQPQHF
TRBV6-4	TRBJ1-2	few	.	TGTGCCAGCGTACTAACCTATGGCTACACCTTC	CASVLTYGYTF
TRBV5-1	TRBJ2-2	.	.	TGCGCCAGCAGCCTGGGACAGCGGGGAGGTTTGGCCGGGGAGCTGTTTTTT	CASSLGQRGGLAGELFF
TRBV7-6	TRBJ1-5	.	.	TGTGCCAGCAGCTTATATCCGGGCGATCAGCCCCAGCATTTT	CASSLYPGDQPQHF
TRBV27	TRBJ2-2	.	.	TGTGCCAGCAGTTTTTCTAGGACTTCGTCCGTCGGGGAGCTGTTTTTT	CASSFSRTSSVGELFF
TRBV27	TRBJ2-3	.	.	TGTGCCAGCAGTTTAAGGGGTTTGGATACGCAGTATTTT	CASSLRGLDTQYF
TRBV7-8	TRBJ2-1	.	.	TGTGCCAGCAGCTTGAGGGGCGCCGGCTACAATGAGCAGTTCTTC	CASSLRGAGYNEQFF
TRBV7-2	TRBJ1-2	.	TRBD1	TGTGCCAGCAGCCCCGGGACAGCCTATGGCTACACCTTC	CASSPGTAYGYTF
TRBV5-1	TRBJ1-3	.	.	TGCGCCAGCAGCTTGGGCGGAGGGAGCGCTGGAAACACCATATATTTT	CASSLGGGSAGNTIYF
TRBV5-4	TRBJ2-5	.	.	TGTGCCAGCAGCCTTGAGGTCCAAGAGACCCAGTACTTC	CASSLEVQETQYF
TRBV18	TRBJ1-1	.	.	TGTGCCAGTAAATACGGTGCCACTGAAGCTTTCTTT	CASKYGATEAFF
TRBV11-2	TRBJ1-1	.	.	TGTGCCAGCACCCGGGGTGGCCCTGAAGCTTTCTTT	CASTRGGPEAFF
TRBV6-6	TRBJ1-5	.	.	TGTGCCAGCAGTTCCGGGGGCAATCAGCCCCAGCATTTT	CASSSGGNQPQHF
TRBV27	TRBJ2-2	.	TRBD1	TGTGCCAGCAAAATACAGGGGGCGCTCGGCGGGGAGCTGTTTTTT	CASKIQGALGGELFF
TRBV29-1	TRBJ2-3	.	TRBD2	TGCAGCGTCGCCAATCCGGGACTATGCACAGATACGCAGTATTTT	CSVANPGLCTDTQYF
TRBV5-1	TRBJ2-2	.	TRBD1	TGCGCCAGCAGCTCTTCCGGGACAGGGAACACCGGGGAGCTGTTTTTT	CASSSSGTGNTGELFF
TRBV6-1	TRBJ2-5	.	.	TGTGCCAGCAGTGAAGCGCACGTCCAGCTCGTTAGCGGAGAAGAGACCCAGTACTTC	CASSEAHVQLVSGEETQYF
TRBV27	TRBJ2-7	once	.	TGTGCCAGCAGTTTAGGAGACAGGAACCTCGAGCAGTACTTC	CASSLGDRNLEQYF
TRBV6-5	TRBJ2-7	.	.	TGTGCCAGCAGCCAGGACCGTTTTCCCTACGAGCAGTACTTC	CASSQDRFPYEQYF
TRBV2	TRBJ1-2	.	.	TGTGCCAGCAGTGAAGAACAGGCAGGCCCTAGCGGCTACACCTTC	CASSEEQAGPSGYTF
TRBV5-1	TRBJ2-3	.	.	TGCGCCAGCAGCTTAGCCGCAGATACGCAGTATTTT	CASSLAADTQYF
TRBV4-3	TRBJ1-6	.	.	TGCGCCAGCAGCCAAGATAGGGAATCACCCCTCCACTTT	CASSQDRESPLHF
TRBV6-4	TRBJ2-3	.	TRBD2	TGTGCCAGCAGTGACACTAGCGGGGGGGCCGATACGCAGTATTTT	CASSDTSGGADTQYF
TRBV7-8	TRBJ2-5	.	TRBD2	TGTGCCAGCAGCTCCCGTGGAATAGCGGGAGGGGAGACCCAGTACTTC	CASSSRGIAGGETQYF